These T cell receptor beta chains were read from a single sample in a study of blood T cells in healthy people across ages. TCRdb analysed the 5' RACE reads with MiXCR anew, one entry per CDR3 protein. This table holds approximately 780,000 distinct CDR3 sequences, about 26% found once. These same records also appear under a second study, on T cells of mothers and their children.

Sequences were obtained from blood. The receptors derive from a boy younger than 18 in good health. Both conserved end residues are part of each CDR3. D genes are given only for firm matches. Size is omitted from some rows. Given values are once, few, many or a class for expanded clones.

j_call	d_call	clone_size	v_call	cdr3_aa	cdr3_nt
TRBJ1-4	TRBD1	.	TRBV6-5	CASSYSRGGREKLFF	TGTGCCAGCAGTTACTCGAGAGGGGGCCGAGAAAAACTGTTTTTT
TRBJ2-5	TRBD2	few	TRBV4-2	CASSQEGGKAGAYQETQYF	TGTGCCAGCAGCCAAGAAGGGGGGAAAGCGGGGGCCTACCAAGAGACCCAGTACTTC
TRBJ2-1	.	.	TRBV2	CASKVDGNNEQFF	TGTGCCAGCAAAGTAGACGGCAACAATGAGCAGTTCTTC
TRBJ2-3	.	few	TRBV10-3	CAISDPGNPVTDTQYF	TGTGCCATCAGTGATCCTGGGAACCCAGTCACAGATACGCAGTATTTT
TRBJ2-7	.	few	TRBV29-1	CSVQGSSYEQYF	TGCAGCGTCCAGGGGTCCTCCTACGAGCAGTACTTC
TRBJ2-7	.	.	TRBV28	CASSLQEYEQYF	TGTGCCAGCAGTTTACAGGAGTACGAGCAGTACTTC
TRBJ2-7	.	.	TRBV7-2	CASSFNGLFYEQYF	TGTGCCAGCAGCTTCAACGGACTGTTCTACGAGCAGTACTTC
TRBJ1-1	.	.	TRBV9	CASSVASGFEAFF	TGTGCCAGCAGCGTAGCCTCTGGGTTTGAAGCTTTCTTT
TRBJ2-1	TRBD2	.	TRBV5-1	CASSLVPSGRNEQFF	TGCGCCAGCAGCTTGGTACCTAGCGGGAGGAATGAGCAGTTCTTC
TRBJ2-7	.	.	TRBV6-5	CASSYNPGSYEQYF	TGTGCCAGCAGTTACAATCCGGGCTCCTACGAGCAGTACTTC
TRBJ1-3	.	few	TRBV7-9	CASSRRRETNTIYF	TGTGCCAGCAGCCGGCGTAGGGAGACAAACACCATATATTTT
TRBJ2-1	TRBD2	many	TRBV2	CASRGTSGYNEQFF	TGCGCCAGCAGGGGGACTAGCGGTTACAATGAGCAGTTCTTC
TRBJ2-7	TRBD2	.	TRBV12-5	CAGGLGLAGPYSYEQYF	TGTGCTGGTGGTCTTGGACTAGCGGGGCCTTACTCCTACGAGCAGTACTTC
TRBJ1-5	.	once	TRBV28	CASSPAGWDQPQHF	TGTGCCAGCAGTCCCGCCGGCTGGGATCAGCCCCAGCATTTT
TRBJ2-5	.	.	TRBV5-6	CASSFPNTQETQYF	TGTGCCAGCAGCTTCCCGAACACTCAAGAGACCCAGTACTTC
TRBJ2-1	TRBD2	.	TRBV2	CASISERGGYNEQFF	TGTGCCAGCATTTCCGAGCGGGGGGGATACAATGAGCAGTTCTTC
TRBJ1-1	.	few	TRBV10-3	CAIADQFRNTEAFF	TGTGCCATCGCCGACCAGTTTAGGAACACTGAAGCTTTCTTT
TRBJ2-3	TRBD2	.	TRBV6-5	CASSYSSIPSSGLATDTQYF	TGTGCCAGCAGTTACTCGAGTATTCCCTCCTCGGGACTAGCTACAGATACGCAGTATTTT
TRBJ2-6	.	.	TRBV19	CASSIGEGTGANVLTF	TGTGCCAGTAGTATAGGGGAAGGGACCGGGGCCAACGTCCTGACTTTC
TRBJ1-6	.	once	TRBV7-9	CASSPLLNSPLHF	TGTGCCAGCAGTCCGCTTCTGAATTCACCCCTCCACTTT
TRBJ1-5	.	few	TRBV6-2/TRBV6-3	CASTQVGQPQHF	TGTGCCAGCACCCAGGTCGGTCAGCCCCAGCATTTT
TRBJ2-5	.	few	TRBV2	CASTEETQYF	TGTGCCAGCACGGAAGAGACCCAGTACTTC
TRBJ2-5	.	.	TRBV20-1	CSIKGGGLTQYF	TGCAGTATAAAAGGGGGAGGCCTCACCCAGTACTTC
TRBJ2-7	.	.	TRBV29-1	CSVVVRGSYEQYF	TGCAGCGTTGTGGTCAGGGGATCCTACGAGCAGTACTTC
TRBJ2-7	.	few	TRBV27	CASSPVGGAYEQYF	TGTGCCAGCAGTCCGGTCGGCGGAGCCTACGAGCAGTACTTC
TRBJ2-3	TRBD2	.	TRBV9	CASSVALKRGPDTQYF	TGTGCCAGCAGCGTAGCCCTCAAGCGGGGCCCAGATACGCAGTATTTT
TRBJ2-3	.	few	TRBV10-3	CATGTEITDTQYF	TGTGCCACCGGGACGGAGATTACAGATACGCAGTATTTT
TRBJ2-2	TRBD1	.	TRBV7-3	CASSTGAGGELFF	TGTGCCAGCAGCACAGGGGCGGGCGGGGAGCTGTTTTTT
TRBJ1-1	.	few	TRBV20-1	CSASPDRGPSGEAFF	TGCAGTGCTAGTCCCGATCGGGGACCTTCTGGTGAAGCTTTCTTT
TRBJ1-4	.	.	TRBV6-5	CASSLQSAPDEKLFF	TGTGCCAGCAGTCTCCAGTCGGCTCCCGATGAAAAACTGTTTTTT
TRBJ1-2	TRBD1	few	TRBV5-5	CASSFTGQGDGYTF	TGTGCCAGCAGCTTTACGGGACAGGGGGATGGCTACACCTTC
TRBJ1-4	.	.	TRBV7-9	CASSDKVGEKLFF	TGTGCCAGCAGCGACAAGGTCGGTGAAAAACTGTTTTTT
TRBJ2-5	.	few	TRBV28	CASSVSGVQETQYF	TGTGCCAGCAGTGTTAGTGGGGTCCAAGAGACCCAGTACTTC
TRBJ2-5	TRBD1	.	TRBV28	CASSTTGEIETQYF	TGTGCCAGCAGTACGACAGGGGAAATAGAGACCCAGTACTTC
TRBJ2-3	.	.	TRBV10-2	CASIDPGATDTQYF	TGCGCCAGCATCGACCCGGGGGCCACAGATACGCAGTATTTT
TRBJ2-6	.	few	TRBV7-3	CASSRDFSGANVLTF	TGTGCCAGCAGCCGGGACTTCTCTGGGGCCAACGTCCTGACTTTC
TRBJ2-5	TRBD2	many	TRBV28	CASRRAGTSQWGAQYF	TGTGCCAGCAGACGCGCCGGGACTAGCCAGTGGGGGGCCCAGTACTTC
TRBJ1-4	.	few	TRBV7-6	CASSRKGGREKLFF	TGTGCCAGCAGCAGGAAGGGGGGACGAGAAAAACTGTTTTTT
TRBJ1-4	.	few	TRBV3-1	CASSQGYRESPDEKLFF	TGTGCCAGCAGCCAAGGGTACAGGGAAAGTCCGGATGAAAAACTGTTTTTT
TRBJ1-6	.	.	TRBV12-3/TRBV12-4	CASSLTPGPLHF	TGTGCCAGCAGTTTAACCCCCGGACCCCTCCACTTT
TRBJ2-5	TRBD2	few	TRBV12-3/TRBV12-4	CASSLITSGGTQYF	TGTGCCAGCAGTTTAATTACTAGCGGTGGTACCCAGTACTTC
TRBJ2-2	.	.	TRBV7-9	CASSLIRGPGGELFF	TGTGCCAGCAGCTTAATCCGGGGTCCCGGCGGGGAGCTGTTTTTT
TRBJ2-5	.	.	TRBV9	CASSVEGRLPLETQYF	TGTGCCAGCAGCGTAGAGGGTCGTCTACCCCTGGAGACCCAGTACTTC
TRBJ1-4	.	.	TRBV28	CASSSGAGTREKLFF	TGTGCCAGCAGCTCGGGTGCCGGGACACGTGAAAAACTGTTTTTT
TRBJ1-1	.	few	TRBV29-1	CNGETALNTEAFF	TGCAACGGGGAGACAGCCCTGAACACTGAAGCTTTCTTT
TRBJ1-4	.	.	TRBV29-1	CSIGRGEKLFF	TGCAGCATTGGACGGGGTGAAAAACTGTTTTTT
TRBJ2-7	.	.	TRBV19	CASSGLGYEQYF	TGTGCCAGTAGCGGATTAGGATACGAGCAGTACTTC
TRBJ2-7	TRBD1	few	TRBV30	CAWRGQSYEQYF	TGTGCCTGGCGGGGACAGTCCTACGAGCAGTACTTC
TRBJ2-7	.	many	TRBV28	CASSPRGEQYF	TGTGCCAGCAGTCCCCGGGGAGAGCAGTACTTC
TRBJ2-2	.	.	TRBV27	CASTPFRAQTGELFF	TGTGCCAGCACCCCCTTTAGGGCCCAAACCGGGGAGCTGTTTTTT
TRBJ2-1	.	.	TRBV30	CAWSVLPRGSYNEQFF	TGTGCCTGGAGTGTACTCCCTAGGGGATCCTACAATGAGCAGTTCTTC
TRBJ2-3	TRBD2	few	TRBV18	CASSPSGGIRDTQYF	TGTGCCAGCTCTCCAAGCGGGGGGATCCGAGATACGCAGTATTTT
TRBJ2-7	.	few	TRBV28	CASSLFLARGYEQYF	TGTGCCAGCAGTTTATTCTTAGCCAGGGGCTACGAGCAGTACTTC
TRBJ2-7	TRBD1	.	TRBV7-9	CASSWTGSEREQYF	TGTGCCAGCAGCTGGACAGGGTCCGAGAGGGAGCAGTACTTC
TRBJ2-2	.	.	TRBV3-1	CASSQGRKGKFAGELFF	TGTGCCAGCAGCCAAGGACGAAAAGGGAAGTTCGCCGGGGAGCTGTTTTTT
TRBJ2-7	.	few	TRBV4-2	CASSQVWGYEQYF	TGTGCCAGCAGCCAAGTATGGGGCTACGAGCAGTACTTC
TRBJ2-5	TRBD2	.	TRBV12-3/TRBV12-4	CASSSLRTRRETQYF	TGTGCCAGCAGTTCCCTTAGGACTAGGCGAGAGACCCAGTACTTC
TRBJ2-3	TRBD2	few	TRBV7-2	CASSSLAGPYTDTQYF	TGTGCCAGCAGCTCCCTAGCGGGGCCTTACACAGATACGCAGTATTTT
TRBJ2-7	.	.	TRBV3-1	CASSQDINYEQYF	TGTGCCAGCAGCCAAGACATTAACTACGAGCAGTACTTC
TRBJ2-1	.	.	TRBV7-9	CASSAPGSGDREQFF	TGTGCCAGCAGCGCGCCGGGATCTGGGGATAGGGAGCAGTTCTTC